This T cell receptor beta chain was documented in a study of chemoradiotherapy in HPV16-positive cancers (dated 2022 in TCRdb). Background for the entire study: Candidate HPV-specific T-cell clones and common TCR motifs were defined by functional T-cell assays performed on cells from a couple of HPV16-positive patients. Whether T-cell immunity against the HPV oncoproteins E6 and E7 changes during chemoradiotherapy and whether survival is affected by this immunity were examined in the study. The candidate HPV-specific TCRs and motifs were subsequently tracked in TCR repertoires obtained from 70 to 95 patients with HPV-related cancers. What the work shows at the level of the full study, not this receptor alone: In HPV16-positive patients, expansion of HPV-responsive T cells during chemoradiotherapy was found to be associated with improved recurrence-free survival. The functional definition of HPV-specific T cells came from only a couple of HPV16-positive patients, and the survival association was reported for HPV16-positive patients. Expansion of candidate HPV-specific clones and E7-related TCR motifs was observed in the tumor microenvironment during treatment, whereas no such expansion was observed for non-HPV-specific T cells.

Comment on this clone: Its antigen specificity is not known. Base qualities were left out, and no much larger clone turns up one base away.

Repertoires were sampled multiple times during chemoradiotherapy, which allowed clonal expansion in the tumor microenvironment to be followed. The CDR3 contains 13 residues, cysteine and phenylalanine counted. Only CDR3 DNA is held: 39 bases, read in frame from base 1. The germline V gene (reference sequence) provides CDR1 SGHNT and CDR2 YYREEE. Clipping removes 3 bases from V and 6 bases from J, with 2 as the unmatched junction base count. Libraries were built with the immunoSEQ multiplex PCR assay. The source is immuneACCESS, and TCRdb retained only in-frame sequences with V and J called. Part of the clones is not carried over; for the studies checked, unresolved V genes explain less than half of this, and the remainder is unexplained. Counted in this sample were 20,000 to 25,000 clones; around 85% of them appeared once. The top ten constitute approximately 4.3% of the sample.

In this chain, TRBV5-4 is recombined with TRBJ2-4, with 8 central nucleotides matching TRBD1. The sample here was blood, taken from a patient who underwent chemoradiotherapy. The TCR originated in a human donor with HPV-associated anogenital cancer. Here is the DNA: TGTGCCAGCAGCTCAGGACAGGGAAACATTCAGTACTTC. This translates into CASSSGQGNIQYF.